Shown below are 21 T cell receptor beta chains from a single sample sequenced in a study of vaccination and CD4 T cells after COVID-19. Sequencing of the DNA from cultured CD4+ T cells was carried out with the Oncomine TCR Beta short-read assay. TCRdb reprocessed the PCR reads via MiXCR and lists one record per CDR3 protein. The data hold roughly 15,000 distinct CDR3 sequences, with more than 45% observed a single time. Treatment noted: approximately nine-day PBMC culture with coronavirus spike peptide pools or control peptides (ViraFEST assay). No antigen has been identified for these receptors. The source material was CD4+ T cells from blood, cultured in vitro. The receptors here all came from a human donor who had recovered from COVID-19.

This clonotype has only a few counts. This chain links TRBV27 with TRBJ1-2; D possibly corresponds to TRBD1 (5 bases). V dropped 5 bases and J dropped 2 bases, with 18 bases sitting between them. Germline V gives CDR1 MNHEY, CDR2 SMNVEV (reference sequence). The CDR3 is 16 residues long. CDR3 DNA: TGTGCCAGCAGTCCGACCCGCCCGTCAGGGAACTATGGCTACACCTTC. As protein: CASSPTRPSGNYGYTF.

The rearrangement links TRBV7-2 to TRBJ2-2, with D perhaps TRBD2 (6 bases). V was shortened by 2 bases and J by 0 bases, with 13 bases between the two germline ends. This CDR3 region has 17 residues. Per the germline V gene, CDR1 is SGHTA and CDR2 is FQGNSA. The chain's CDR3 is CASSLRFGGTNTGELFF. The CDR3 DNA sequence: TGTGCCAGCAGCTTAAGGTTCGGCGGGACGAACACCGGGGAGCTGTTTTTT.

The V and J genes are TRBV7-2 and TRBJ2-1, with 7 bases matching TRBD1. The junction had 11 bases not matched to a gene; V was cut back by 4 bases and J by 8 bases. Germline CDR1 is SGHTA and CDR2 is FQGNSA. The CDR3 has 15 residues. Here the CDR3 DNA reads TGTGCCAGCAGCTCCCAAGCACAGGGGACCTATGAGCAGTTCTTC. This codes for CASSSQAQGTYEQFF.

The chain carries TRBV12-3 or TRBV12-4 and TRBJ1-6; D is possibly TRBD1 (5 bases). The length of the CDR3 is 12 residues. Trimming left V 6 bases short and J 8 bases short, with 8 bases between. In DNA, the CDR3 is TGTGCCAGCAGCGACAGCTATTCACCCCTCCACTTT. It specifies CASSDSYSPLHF.

The chain combines TRBV27 with TRBJ1-2; TRBD1 aligns across 7 bases. Losses at the gene ends were 6 bases for V and 3 bases for J; bases not matched to a gene: 7. The CDR3 loop spans 14 amino acids. Germline V gives CDR1 MNHEY, CDR2 SMNVEV (reference sequence). The CDR3 region is CASSRQGSYYGYTF. The CDR3 nucleotides read TGTGCCAGCAGCCGACAGGGTAGTTACTATGGCTACACCTTC.

The chain links TRBV20-1 to TRBJ1-1; D unresolved. Trimming took 1 base from V and 1 from J, leaving 13 bases between them. This CDR3 is built from 15 residues. Germline V lookup: CDR1 DFQATT, CDR2 SNEGSKA (reference sequence). The CDR3 loop is CSARGGSSGNTEAFF. The CDR3 DNA is TGCAGTGCTAGAGGAGGGTCCTCCGGGAACACTGAAGCTTTCTTT.

The rearrangement links TRBV20-1 to TRBJ2-5, with 13 bases lining up with TRBD2. Losses at the gene ends were 7 bases for V and 1 base for J; bases not matched to a gene: 0. Germline lookup yields CDR1 DFQATT and CDR2 SNEGSKA (reference sequence). This CDR3 region has 13 residues. Written as DNA, the CDR3 is TGCAGTGGGACTAGCGGGGGCCAAGAGACCCAGTACTTC. As protein: CSGTSGGQETQYF.

The V gene is TRBV19, the J gene TRBJ1-5; no definite D call. V dropped 1 base and J dropped 1 base, with 11 bases sitting between them. CDR3 length: 16 residues. From germline, CDR1 is LNHDA and CDR2 SQIVND (reference sequence). The CDR3 nucleotides are TGTGCCAGTAGTATAGGGAGAGGACGGAGCAATCAGCCCCAGCATTTT. This sequence encodes CASSIGRGRSNQPQHF.

V gene TRBV6-1 combines with J gene TRBJ1-2, with TRBD1 matching 9 bases. V lost 6 bases, J lost 4 bases, and 6 bases stayed unmatched. This CDR3 region has 14 residues. CDR1 and CDR2 (germline): MNHNS, SASEGT. The CDR3 nucleotides are TGTGCCAGCAGGGACAGGGGAGGCTTCTATGGCTACACCTTC. It codes for CASRDRGGFYGYTF.

The table lists this clonotype with a few counts. This rearrangement joins TRBV19 to TRBJ1-1; D remains unclear. Trimming took 5 bases from V and 0 from J, leaving 13 bases between them. The CDR3 has 15 amino acids. From germline, CDR1 is LNHDA and CDR2 SQIVND (reference sequence). CDR3 sequence (DNA): TGTGCCAGTAGTGTTTACAGCCACATGAACACTGAAGCTTTCTTT. Translating it yields CASSVYSHMNTEAFF.

The chain links TRBV28 to TRBJ2-7; 12 bases agree with TRBD2. Germline CDR1 is MDHEN and CDR2 is SYDVKM. Losses at the gene ends were 3 bases for V and 7 bases for J; bases not matched to a gene: 16. The CDR3 extends over 18 amino acids. CDR3: CASSLGGPSASGRGEQYF. The CDR3 DNA reads as TGTGCCAGCAGTTTGGGGGGGCCTTCCGCTAGCGGGAGGGGTGAGCAGTACTTC.

The rearrangement links TRBV27 to TRBJ2-3; 16 nucleotides line up with TRBD2. The junction had 13 bases not matched to a gene; V was cut back by 5 bases and J by 11 bases. Germline CDR1 reads MNHEY; CDR2 reads SMNVEV (reference sequence). This CDR3 contains 17 residues. The CDR3 nucleotides read TGTGCCAGCAGTCGTACCGGGACTAGCGGGAGGGTGGGTAGGCAGTATTTT. Translating it yields CASSRTGTSGRVGRQYF.

Only one count was recorded for this clonotype. The V and J genes are TRBV27 and TRBJ2-1; D unresolved. Trimming pared 6 bases from V and 4 bases from J, leaving 10 bases between. Looked up from germline, CDR1 is MNHEY and CDR2 is SMNVEV (reference sequence). This CDR3 comprises 13 residues. CDR3 sequence reads: CASSPPPYNEQFF. The DNA for the CDR3 is TGTGCCAGCAGCCCCCCTCCATACAATGAGCAGTTCTTC.

V is TRBV19 and J is TRBJ1-5; 12 bases match TRBD1. J was trimmed by 7 bases and V by 6 bases; bases with no gene match: 7. The germline CDR1 and CDR2 sequences are LNHDA and SQIVND (reference sequence). The CDR3 extends over 15 amino acids. The CDR3 sequence: CASRRDRGLGQPQHF. The CDR3 DNA reads TGTGCCAGTAGACGGGACAGGGGGCTCGGGCAGCCCCAGCATTTT.

The chain is built from TRBV11-3 and TRBJ2-4; the D is unclear. V dropped 3 bases and J dropped 2 bases, with 14 bases sitting between them. The CDR3 is 16 residues long. Germline V lookup: CDR1 SGHNT, CDR2 YENEEA. CDR3 coding DNA: TGTGCCAGCAGCTTTTTGGAGAAAGGAACCAAAAACATTCAGTACTTC. Amino acids: CASSFLEKGTKNIQYF.

The rearrangement joins TRBV12-1 to TRBJ1-5; the tabulated D call, TRBD1, remains unverified against the DNA. TRBV12-1 is deemed a pseudogene. The CDR3 contains 14 residues. CDR3 bases: TGTGCCAGCAGCTCCCGACAGGGCAATCAGCCCCAGCATTTT. It translates to CASSSRQGNQPQHF.

The chain recombines TRBV20-1 with TRBJ1-4; maybe TRBD1 (5 bases). The CDR3 extends over 12 amino acids. Germline loops: CDR1 DFQATT, CDR2 SNEGSKA (reference sequence). Trimming cost V 6 bases and J 8 bases, with 13 bases left between them. In DNA, the CDR3 is TGCAGTGCCGGGCGGGGGAACGAAAAACTGTTTTTT. It specifies CSAGRGNEKLFF.

This clonotype was counted a single time. The chain uses TRBV5-1 and TRBJ1-3; D ambiguous. The length of the CDR3 is 14 residues. Per germline, CDR1 SGHRS and CDR2 YFSETQ. The V gene lost 1 base and the J gene lost 0 bases, with 5 bases spanning the gap. Here the CDR3 reads CASSLFGSGNTIYF. DNA for the CDR3: TGCGCCAGCAGCTTGTTTGGCTCTGGAAACACCATATATTTT.

The chain has TRBV12-3 or TRBV12-4 and TRBJ1-6; D remains unclear. The CDR3 has 14 amino acids. Deletions cut 3 bases from V and 7 bases from J, with 10 bases between. CDR3 loop: CASSFTTANSPLHF. The CDR3 DNA reads as TGTGCCAGCAGTTTCACGACGGCCAATTCACCCCTCCACTTT.

This chain joins TRBV5-4 and TRBJ2-4; 9 bases match TRBD2. Trimming took 7 bases from V and 6 from J; bases not matched to a gene: 5. The CDR3 contains 13 residues. The germline V gene encodes CDR1 SGHNT and CDR2 YYREEE (reference sequence). The CDR3 loop reads CASYSSGGNIQYF. CDR3 bases: TGTGCCAGCTACAGTAGCGGGGGAAACATTCAGTACTTC.

The V gene is TRBV10-3, the J gene TRBJ1-3, with TRBD1 as a possible D gene (6 bases). CDR3 length equals 15 residues. The V gene lost 8 bases and the J gene lost 0 bases, with 14 bases spanning the gap. Germline V lookup: CDR1 ENHRY, CDR2 SYGVKD. For the CDR3, the DNA is TGTGCCATCCGCCCGGGACAAAACTCTGGAAACACCATATATTTT. It translates to CAIRPGQNSGNTIYF.